This T cell receptor beta chain was sequenced for a study of blood T cells in healthy people across ages (dated by TCRdb to between 2015 and 2016). Broadly, across the study: In model experiments, template switching captured roughly one uniquely barcoded TCR beta cDNA molecule for every two T cells. To track age-related changes in TCR beta repertoire diversity, the study relied on deep sequencing normalized with unique cDNA molecular identifiers. Donors were grouped into four age groups: young (average approximately 15 years), middle-aged (39), aged (roughly 62) and long-lived (approximately 75). Donors of different ages were randomly distributed across sequencing lanes to avoid experimental bias. Using the same blood draw, the study looked at two additional independent replicas of 1 million unique cDNA reads for two donors, one aged 18 to 30 and the other aged 80 or older.

The donors were 40 or so Caucasian individuals from Russia, aged 6 to 90 years, who were systemically healthy. Around 10 milliliters of peripheral blood were drawn from each donor into EDTA-treated Vacutainer tubes. PBMCs were isolated by Ficoll-Paque density-gradient centrifugation, with at least 7 million obtained per sample. Trizol reagent was used to extract total RNA from the PBMCs, yielding at least 6 micrograms per sample. For every donor, an aliquot of PBMCs went through flow cytometry to measure the percentages of naive CD45RAhigh/CD27high T cells. Concerning this clonotype: The antigen it binds to is not known. Base qualities are not provided; no much larger clone lies one nucleotide away.

Summary of the overall study and its limitations: As age increased, observed TCR beta diversity per million T cells dropped in a roughly linear way, and a significant reduction was already evident by age 40. Total diversity estimates from one million sequenced T cells were considered lower bounds and underestimates. The long-lived group showed more naive CD4+ T cells, fewer expanded clones and increased TCR diversity than the aged group, suggesting age selection. A strong correlation was found between observed TCR beta diversity and the percentage of naive T cells measured by flow cytometry. Because donor CMV infection status was unknown, age-related changes in expanded clonotypes were potentially confounded. Conclusive comparison of naive and antigen-experienced compartments was prevented by the profiling of bulk unsorted PBMCs.

Receptors were amplified or captured by 5' RACE. TCRdb records Illumina HiSeq 2500 as the sequencer. A second PCR of 7 to 11 cycles was performed with a sample-barcoded 5' primer and a J-beta primer mix. A unique molecular identifier was introduced onto each TCR beta cDNA molecule by a template-switch 5' adaptor carrying 12 random nucleotides. At least 2.5 million CDR3-containing paired-end reads were obtained from each sample. First-strand cDNA synthesis was performed from all RNA using the Mint cDNA synthesis kit, with priming by a TRBC-specific oligonucleotide. After uracil-DNA glycosylase treatment, a first 18-cycle PCR used universal primers M1SS and BC2_uni_R on all cDNA. Under the source paper's analysis protocol: Each sample was normalized by randomly selecting 1 million high-quality reads, each carrying a distinct molecular identifier. Reads sharing molecular identifiers were discarded rather than binned into consensus sequences. MiTCR, set to a Q25 quality threshold and the strictest error-elimination algorithm, was used for CDR3 identification, clonotype clustering and error correction. A nonparametric unseen species model with Euler transformation was used to estimate lower-bound total TCR beta diversity. TCRdb reprocessing: public reads trimmed at Q25 with fastp, clones called with MiXCR, in-frame beta chains kept. One record per CDR3 amino acid sequence lists the most common genes and DNA. The V and J calls and clone size are TCRdb's, not the authors'. Across this sample there are about 1.8 million distinct CDR3 sequences, with roughly 52% seen only once. Around 2.1% of the sample goes to the ten largest clones.

Taken from the germline V gene, the CDR1 and CDR2 loops are MDHEN and SYDVKM. Counted from cysteine to phenylalanine, this CDR3 has 16 amino acids. Only the CDR3 region is kept as DNA, spanning 48 bases read in frame from base 1. At the junction V is shortened by 10 bases and J by 7 bases, with 25 bases in between. This TCR came from a woman between 40 and 55 years old in good health. This chain is built from TRBV28 and TRBJ1-4; the D region possibly corresponds to TRBD1 (6 bases align). What was sequenced was blood. CDR3 sequence: CATMGASVRRGEKLFF. The nucleotide sequence is TGTGCCACCATGGGGGCCAGCGTGAGAAGGGGTGAAAAACTGTTTTTT.